This entry concerns a single TCR beta chain. Its antigen is undetermined. This sample was included in a study of T cell responses to AZD1222 COVID-19 vaccine. Trimming pared 4 bases from V and 5 bases from J, leaving 9 bases between. The germline gives CDR1 MNHEY, CDR2 SMNVEV (reference sequence). This CDR3 is built from 12 residues. The study, taken as a whole, reports: Variant regions that are unmutated are reportedly the target of nearly half of spike-specific TCRs. Just a handful of AZD1222 recipients were seropositive at baseline.

Generated by immunoSEQ multiplex PCR, the TCRdb table keeps only in-frame clones and is missing some. Among 120,000 to 150,000 clones, 92% were seen once, and the ten largest hold approximately 3.4%. The TCR comes from an adult in good health. The sequencing used peripheral blood, collected on day 0 of AZD1222 vaccination. The chain recombines TRBV27 with TRBJ2-7, with a possible D match to TRBD1 (5 bases). In DNA form, the CDR3 reads TGTGCCAGCAGTTCCCCGACAGACGAGCAGTACTTC. Translated, it gives CASSSPTDEQYF.